This TCR beta chain was found in a study of cytomegalovirus exposure and HLA in healthy donors. Study results and limitations: According to the study, roughly 160 TCR beta chains were cytomegalovirus-associated. In a later analysis, a missense DCLRE1C variant was linked to TCR beta V- and J-gene trimming.

PCR was performed using 60 Vbeta and 13 Jbeta primers. Only in-frame clones appear in the TCRdb table, and some are missing; sequencing was by immunoSEQ multiplex PCR. The sample lists some 140,000 clones, 70% to 80% occurring once. Germline lookup yields CDR1 SGHNT and CDR2 YYREEE (reference sequence). V lost 3 bases, J lost 4 bases, and 11 bases lay in between. The CDR3 spans 13 residues. A single count supports this clone. What it binds is unknown. These donors, healthy bone marrow donors, were studied. In nominal health when sampled, donors likely had unrecorded immune exposures nonetheless. This chain uses TRBV5-4 with TRBJ2-7; D remains ambiguous. The clonotype comes from a female donor in good health and CMV-seronegative. Sequenced material: PBMCs. The chain's CDR3 is CASSSKLSYEQYF. DNA of the CDR3: TGTGCCAGCAGCTCTAAGCTGTCTTACGAGCAGTACTTC.